Listed below are T cell receptor beta chains from one sample, sequenced in a study of cytomegalovirus exposure and HLA in healthy donors. Generated by immunoSEQ multiplex PCR, the TCRdb table keeps only in-frame clones and is missing some. The table records some 130,000 clones, roughly 90% of them present only once. Sample: PBMCs. The source of these receptors is a woman between 18 and 30 years old in good health and CMV-seropositive. The CDR3 runs from the conserved cysteine through the conserved F or W. The order of the fields is J gene, D gene, clone size, V gene, CDR3 DNA, CDR3 protein. The D gene is left open where the match is weak. Not every row has a clone size; where given, it reads once, few, many or a size class.

>TRBJ2-1|TRBD2|-|TRBV29-1
TGCAGCGTTGAAGGCAGCCTACTAGCGGAGTCCTACAATGAGCAGTTCTTC
CSVEGSLLAESYNEQFF
>TRBJ2-7|TRBD1|-|TRBV6-5
TGTGCCAGCAGCTCGGGACAGGGGGCGACCGAGCAGTACTTC
CASSSGQGATEQYF
>TRBJ1-2|-|-|TRBV11-3
TGTGCCAGCAGCTTACAGGGAAACCCGTATGGCTACACCTTC
CASSLQGNPYGYTF
>TRBJ1-2|TRBD1|-|TRBV7-9
TGTGCCAGCAGCTTCAGGACAGGGACTAATGGCTACACCTTC
CASSFRTGTNGYTF
>TRBJ2-7|-|once|TRBV20-1
TGCAGTGGGCAGGGGCTACTGGAGCAGTACTTC
CSGQGLLEQYF
>TRBJ2-7|-|few|TRBV15
TGTGCCACCAGCAGAGCTAGGGGGTTGGTGTACTTC
CATSRARGLVYF
>TRBJ1-2|-|-|TRBV7-9
TGTGCCAGCAGCGCCGGGACACCCAACTATGGCTACACCTTC
CASSAGTPNYGYTF
>TRBJ1-1|TRBD1|-|TRBV5-1
TGCGCCAGCAGCTTGCGCCCTGACCGACAGGGACTCATGAACACTGAAGCTTTCTTT
CASSLRPDRQGLMNTEAFF
>TRBJ2-5|-|once|TRBV4-1
TGCGCCAGCAGCCAAGAGAGTTTTCCGGAGACCCAGTACTTC
CASSQESFPETQYF
>TRBJ2-7|TRBD2|-|TRBV4-2
TGTGCCAGCAGCCAAGGAGGACTAGTCGGCAAGTACTTC
CASSQGGLVGKYF
>TRBJ1-2|TRBD1|-|TRBV5-1
TGCGCCAGCAGCTCGGAAGGGACAGCCTATGGCTACACCTTC
CASSSEGTAYGYTF
>TRBJ2-7|TRBD2|-|TRBV6-1
TGTGCCAGCAGTGAAGCTAGCGGGGGGGCCTACGAGCAGTACTTC
CASSEASGGAYEQYF
>TRBJ1-1|-|-|TRBV7-3
TGTGCCAGCAGCTTAACGCCGGTTCCGAACACTGAAGCTTTCTTT
CASSLTPVPNTEAFF
>TRBJ1-6|TRBD1|-|TRBV6-6
TGTGCCACCTCAGGGGGGCATCTTAATTCACCCCTCCACTTT
CATSGGHLNSPLHF
>TRBJ1-5|-|-|TRBV2
TGTGCCAGCAGTCCGAACTATAGCAATCAGCCCCAGCATTTT
CASSPNYSNQPQHF
>TRBJ2-2|TRBD2|-|TRBV5-4
TGTGCCAGCAGCCCCATACTAGCGGCTAACACCGGGGAGCTGTTTTTT
CASSPILAANTGELFF
>TRBJ2-4|TRBD2|-|TRBV18
TGTGCCAGCTCGTATGGGACTAGCACGTCCAAAAACATTCAGTACTTC
CASSYGTSTSKNIQYF
>TRBJ1-2|TRBD1|-|TRBV6-1
TGTGCCAGCACCGGACAGGGGTATGGCTACACCTTC
CASTGQGYGYTF
>TRBJ1-5|-|-|TRBV27
TGTGCCAGCAGTTTATCGTATCCAGGAAGCAATCAGCCCCAGCATTTT
CASSLSYPGSNQPQHF
>TRBJ2-7|TRBD2|once|TRBV2
TGTGCCAGCAGCCGCGGGGAGACTAGCGGGGGTCGACAGTACTTC
CASSRGETSGGRQYF
>TRBJ2-1|-|-|TRBV4-1
TGCGCCAGCAGCCAGATAGATCTAGTGTCCTACAATGAGCAGTTCTTC
CASSQIDLVSYNEQFF
>TRBJ1-1|-|-|TRBV7-8
TGTGCCAGCAGCACCACCAGGACTGAAGCTTTCTTT
CASSTTRTEAFF
>TRBJ2-2|-|few|TRBV2
TGTGCCAGCAGTGTCAGGGACACCGGGGAGCTGTTTTTT
CASSVRDTGELFF
>TRBJ1-2|TRBD1|-|TRBV2
TGTGCCAGCTACGGACAGGTGGGAAGCTATGGCTACACCTTC
CASYGQVGSYGYTF
>TRBJ2-5|TRBD2|-|TRBV18
TGTGCCAGCTCTCCGGGGGGGAGAGAGACCCAGTACTTC
CASSPGGRETQYF
>TRBJ2-5|TRBD1|once|TRBV28
TGTGCCAGCAGCTCGAGCAGGGGGCGAGAGACCCAGTACTTC
CASSSSRGRETQYF
>TRBJ2-3|TRBD2|once|TRBV14
TGTGCCAGCAGCCAAGGTCCACTAGCGACAGATACGCAGTATTTT
CASSQGPLATDTQYF
>TRBJ1-2|-|once|TRBV11-2
TGTGCCAGCAGCTCTAATCCCTATCCAGGTCCCTATGGCTACACCTTC
CASSSNPYPGPYGYTF
>TRBJ1-5|TRBD1|-|TRBV6-4
TGTGCCAGCAGGGGATTCCCCAACAGGGGACTAGCTCAGCCCCAGCATTTT
CASRGFPNRGLAQPQHF